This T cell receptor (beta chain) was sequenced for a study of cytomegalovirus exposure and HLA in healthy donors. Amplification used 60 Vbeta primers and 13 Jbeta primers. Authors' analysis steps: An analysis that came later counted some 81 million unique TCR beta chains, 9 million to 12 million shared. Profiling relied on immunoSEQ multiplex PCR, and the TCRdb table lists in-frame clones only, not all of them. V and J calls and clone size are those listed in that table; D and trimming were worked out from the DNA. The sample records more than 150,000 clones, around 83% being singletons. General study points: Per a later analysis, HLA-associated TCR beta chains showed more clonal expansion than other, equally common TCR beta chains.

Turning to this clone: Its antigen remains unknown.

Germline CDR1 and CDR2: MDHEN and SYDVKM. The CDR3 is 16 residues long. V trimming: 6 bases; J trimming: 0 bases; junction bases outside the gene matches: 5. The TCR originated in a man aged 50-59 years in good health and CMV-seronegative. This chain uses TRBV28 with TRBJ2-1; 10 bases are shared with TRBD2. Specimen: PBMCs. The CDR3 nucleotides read TGTGCCAGCAGCCCGAGCGGGAGGGGCTCCTACAATGAGCAGTTCTTC. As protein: CASSPSGRGSYNEQFF.